This T cell receptor beta chain was sequenced during a study of blood T cells in healthy people across ages. The CDR3 is 14 amino acids. The germline CDR1 and CDR2 sequences are MDHEN and SYDVKM. Deletions cut 4 bases from V and 1 base from J, with 11 bases between. A second PCR, run for roughly 7 to 12 cycles, used a sample-barcoded 5' primer plus a J-beta primer mix. TCRdb re-called the 5' RACE reads with MiXCR, one entry per CDR3 protein. The sample contains about 2 million distinct CDR3 sequences, less than 50% of which appear only once. Sequenced input: blood. This sequence was found in a woman aged 40 to 55 in good health. The J gene is TRBJ2-7, the V gene TRBV28; perhaps TRBD1 as D (5 bases). CDR3 sequence (DNA): TGTGCCAGCAGTTGGGGCGCGTCTTCCTACGAGCAGTACTTC. This encodes CASSWGASSYEQYF.